These 13 T cell receptor beta chains were sequenced from one sample in a study of T cells in Graves' hyperthyroidism and ophthalmopathy. RNA transcripts provided the source from which TCR beta CDR3 regions were amplified. An initial round of RT-PCR targeting the TCR CDR3 relied on the HTBI primer set. TCRdb reprocessed the multiplex PCR reads with MiXCR, giving one entry per CDR3 protein. The sample comprises around 600,000 distinct CDR3 sequences, just under 45% of which are singletons, and under 8.5% rests with the top ten. Sequenced input: peripheral blood or thyroid tissue (not recorded which). The receptor set was obtained from an adult man with Graves' disease, either hyperthyroidism or ophthalmopathy (not recorded which).

This clonotype was counted a few times. This chain connects TRBV24-1 to TRBJ1-1, with D hard to call. Looked up from germline, CDR1 is KGHDR and CDR2 is SFDVKD. Trimming took 10 bases from V and 11 from J, leaving 19 bases between them. This CDR3 has 12 amino acids. CDR3 residues: CATRAMTEMAFF. The CDR3 region has the DNA TGTGCCACTCGGGCAATGACGGAAATGGCTTTCTTT.

The J gene is TRBJ2-7, the V gene TRBV20-1; 7 nucleotides line up with TRBD2. Looked up from germline, CDR1 is DFQATT and CDR2 is SNEGSKA (reference sequence). The CDR3 runs to 15 residues. The ends lost 6 bases at V and 2 bases at J; junction bases unmatched: 13. The CDR3 is CSALLREVSPYEQYF. CDR3 nucleotide sequence: TGCAGTGCCCTACTTCGGGAGGTTTCTCCCTACGAGCAGTACTTC.

This clonotype was recorded a few times. The chain recombines TRBV20-1 with TRBJ2-7, with D tentatively TRBD2 (6 bases). From germline, CDR1 is DFQATT and CDR2 SNEGSKA (reference sequence). Between the trimmed V and J ends, which lost 4 bases and 6 bases, there was a span of 13 bases. CDR3 length: 12 residues. The CDR3 is CSATGTAAEQYF. As DNA, the CDR3 is TGCAGTGCTACCGGGACTGCCGCCGAGCAGTACTTC.

V usage is TRBV7-2 and J usage is TRBJ2-6; no reliable D call. The CDR3 contains 16 residues. Germline CDR1 and CDR2: SGHTA and FQGNSA. Trimming shortened V by 3 bases and J by 0 bases, and 9 bases separated the two germline ends. The CDR3 protein is CASSLPDSSGANVLTF. The CDR3 region has the DNA TGTGCCAGCAGCTTGCCCGATTCCTCTGGGGCCAACGTCCTGACTTTC.

Comment on this clonotype: A much larger clonotype is one base distant, so this may be a read error. The rearrangement uses TRBV24-1 and TRBJ2-5, with 12 bases fitting TRBD2. The CDR3 spans 16 residues. The germline CDR1 and CDR2 sequences are KGHDR and SFDVKD. The chain's CDR3 is CATGDLPSGRAETQYF. CDR3 coding DNA: TGTGCCACCGGTGATTTGCCTAGCGGGAGGGCGGAGACCCAGTACTTC.

On this clonotype itself: At one end, the junction sequence differs from germline, possibly due to a read error. The genes are TRBV5-1 and TRBJ2-5, with 7 bases fitting TRBD2. The germline V gene encodes CDR1 SGHRS and CDR2 YFSETQ. The CDR3 covers 15 residues. CDR3 DNA: TGTGCCAGCAAGGGGCAGGGACTATACCAAGAGACCCAGTACTTC. As protein: CASKGQGLYQETQYF.

Comments on this clonotype: Being one base from a much bigger clone, this may be a read error. The V and J genes are TRBV20-1 and TRBJ1-5; 12 nucleotides match TRBD1. The CDR3 loop spans 15 amino acids. The germline V gene encodes CDR1 DFQATT and CDR2 SNEGSKA (reference sequence). The CDR3: CSARGDRGRNQAQHF. Written as DNA, the CDR3 is TGCAGTGCTAGAGGGGACAGGGGGCGCAATCAGGCCCAGCATTTT.

A remark on this clonotype: It may be a read error: a sequence one base away is much more abundant. CDR3 coding DNA: TGTGCCAGCAGTGAGTCCACATCCACTGAAGCTTTCTTT. Its translation is CASSESTSTEAFF. The chain employs TRBV2 and TRBJ1-1; D not resolved. V was shortened by 3 bases and J by 4 bases, with 9 bases between the two germline ends. The CDR3 is made up of 13 amino acids. The germline gives CDR1 SNHLY, CDR2 FYNNEI.

This rearrangement joins TRBV12-3 or TRBV12-4 to TRBJ1-2; D might be TRBD1 (5 bases). The germline V and J ends were trimmed by 3 bases and 6 bases, with 8 bases remaining between them. The CDR3 extends over 12 amino acids. The CDR3 DNA follows: TGTGCCAGCAGTTTGAGGGGCCATGGCTACACCTTC. It encodes CASSLRGHGYTF.

This clonotype has at least ten counts. The chain couples TRBV2 to TRBJ1-1, with D hard to call. CDR3 length: 14 amino acids. CDR1 SNHLY and CDR2 FYNNEI come from the germline V gene. Trimming left V 3 bases short and J 1 base short, with 9 bases between. CDR3 sequence (DNA): TGTGCCAGCAGTGAGTTTGCGGCGAACACTGAAGCTTTCTTT. This encodes CASSEFAANTEAFF.

In its sample, this clonotype was seen many times. The J gene is TRBJ1-6, the V gene TRBV7-9; TRBD1 matches 10 bases. CDR1 and CDR2 from the germline V gene are SEHNR and FQNEAQ (reference sequence). The CDR3 spans 14 residues. Germline trimming cut 5 bases from V and 8 bases from J; bases unmatched to any gene: 3. CDR3 DNA: TGTGCCAGCAGCCGGGACAGGGGAGATTCACCCCTCCACTTT. Its protein is CASSRDRGDSPLHF.

The chain carries TRBV9 and TRBJ1-1; the D is unclear. This CDR3 has 14 amino acids. The V gene lost 4 bases and the J gene lost 0 bases, with 10 bases spanning the gap. Germline V gene sequence: CDR1 SGDLS, CDR2 YYNGEE. The CDR3 DNA follows: TGTGCCAGCAGCCGGGCAGGCATGAACACTGAAGCTTTCTTT. This sequence encodes CASSRAGMNTEAFF.

The chain links TRBV7-4 to TRBJ2-7; a weak D match, TRBD2 (7 bases). The CDR3 is made up of 15 amino acids. Trimming left V 3 bases short and J 3 bases short, with 15 bases between. Germline CDR1 and CDR2: SGHVT and SQSDAQ. Written as DNA, the CDR3 is TGTGCCAGCAGCTTTGAGGGAGGGGGTGGCTACGAGCAGTACTTC. Translating it yields CASSFEGGGGYEQYF.